These T cell receptor beta chains were read from a single sample in a study of regulatory T cells. Produced via immunoSEQ multiplex PCR; TCRdb's table is partial and in-frame only. The sample contains over 25,000 clones, about 93% of which appear only once. Sequencing was carried out using conventional CD4+ T cells sorted from blood. The receptors come from a child younger than 10 with CD3G deficiency. The CDR3 runs from the conserved cysteine through the conserved F or W. The D gene is left open where the match is weak. Only part of the rows carry a size: once, few, many, or a class if the clone is expanded.

J: TRBJ2-3
V: TRBV5-1
size: NA
D: TRBD1
DNA: TGCGCCAGCAGCTTGCAGGGGGACGCAGATACGCAGTATTTT
CDR3: CASSLQGDADTQYF

J: TRBJ2-5
V: TRBV28
size: NA
D: TRBD2
DNA: TGTGCCAGCAGCCGGCTTAGGCGGGAGGTCTTGGAGACCCAGTACTTC
CDR3: CASSRLRREVLETQYF

J: TRBJ2-2
V: TRBV10-3
size: NA
D: TRBD1
DNA: TGTGCCATCGGGACAGCGAACACCGGGGAGCTGTTTTTT
CDR3: CAIGTANTGELFF

J: TRBJ2-5
V: TRBV19
size: NA
D: NA
DNA: TGTGCCAGTAGTACAACCGGGACACATAAAGAGACCCAGTACTTC
CDR3: CASSTTGTHKETQYF

J: TRBJ2-7
V: TRBV28
size: few
D: NA
DNA: TGTGCCAGCAGCCCACGGGACCCCCAACCCTACGAGCAGTACTTC
CDR3: CASSPRDPQPYEQYF

J: TRBJ1-1
V: TRBV6-1
size: NA
D: NA
DNA: TGTGCCAGCAGTCGGGTATATACAGGAAACACTGAAGCTTTCTTT
CDR3: CASSRVYTGNTEAFF

J: TRBJ1-4
V: TRBV7-9
size: once
D: TRBD1
DNA: TGTGCCAGCAGCCTCGGACAGGGCATGGGTAATGAAAAACTGTTTTTT
CDR3: CASSLGQGMGNEKLFF

J: TRBJ2-7
V: TRBV6-1
size: NA
D: TRBD2
DNA: TGTGCCAGCAGCCGTAGCGGGAAAAGATCCTACGAGCAGTACTTC
CDR3: CASSRSGKRSYEQYF

J: TRBJ2-3
V: TRBV5-1
size: once
D: NA
DNA: TGCGCCAGCAGCTGGGGGGACTCCAAAGATACGCAGTATTTT
CDR3: CASSWGDSKDTQYF

J: TRBJ2-7
V: TRBV6-1
size: NA
D: NA
DNA: TGTGCCAGCAGTAACCGGGACGGCTACGAGCAGTACTTC
CDR3: CASSNRDGYEQYF